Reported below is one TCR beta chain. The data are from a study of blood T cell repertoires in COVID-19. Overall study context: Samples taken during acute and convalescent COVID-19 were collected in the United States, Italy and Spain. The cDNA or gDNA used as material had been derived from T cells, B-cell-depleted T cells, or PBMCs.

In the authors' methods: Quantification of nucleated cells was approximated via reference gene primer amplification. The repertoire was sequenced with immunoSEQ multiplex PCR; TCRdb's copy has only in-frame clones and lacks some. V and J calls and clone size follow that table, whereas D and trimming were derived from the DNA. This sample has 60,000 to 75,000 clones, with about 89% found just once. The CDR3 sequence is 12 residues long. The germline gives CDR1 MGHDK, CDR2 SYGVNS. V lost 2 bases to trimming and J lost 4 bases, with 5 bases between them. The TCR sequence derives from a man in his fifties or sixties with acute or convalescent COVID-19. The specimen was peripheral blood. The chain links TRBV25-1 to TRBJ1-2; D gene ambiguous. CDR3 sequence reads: CASSETAYGYTF. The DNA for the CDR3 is TGTGCCAGCAGTGAAACAGCCTATGGCTACACCTTC.